This TCR beta chain originates from a study of blood T cell repertoires in COVID-19. Across the whole study: PBMCs, B-cell-depleted T cells, or T cells were the source of the cDNA or gDNA that made up the material.

Produced via immunoSEQ multiplex PCR; TCRdb's table is partial and in-frame only. Found here are approximately 250,000 clones, approximately 86% of them singletons; the top ten hold roughly 2%. The V and J ends lost 1 base and 4 bases respectively, with 8 bases between them. Germline CDR1 SGHRS, CDR2 YFSETQ. CDR3 length: 14 amino acids. Sequenced: peripheral blood. The source is a man aged 30 to 45 with active or convalescent COVID-19. The gene calls are TRBV5-1 and TRBJ1-4; D is perhaps TRBD1 (6 bases). CDR3 amino acids: CASSLTGFNEKLFF. For the CDR3, the DNA is TGCGCCAGCAGCTTGACAGGGTTTAATGAAAAACTGTTTTTT.